The T cell receptor beta chain under discussion was sequenced for a study of T cells in Graves' hyperthyroidism and ophthalmopathy. Amplified regions were TCR beta CDR3 sequences from RNA transcripts. HTBI primers drove first-round RT-PCR of the TCR CDR3. Using its own MiXCR run on the multiplex PCR reads, TCRdb lists one record per CDR3 protein. The top ten hold 6.5% to 10% of the sample, which has about 290,000 distinct CDR3 sequences, 12% to 15% seen once. This clonotype was seen repeatedly, ten times or more. Its target is not known. V trimming: 0 bases; J trimming: 5 bases; junction bases outside the gene matches: 2. The CDR3 consists of 15 residues. From germline, CDR1 is MNHNY and CDR2 SVGAGI (reference sequence). Study-level points and caveats: In simple terms, a model built on 13 V-J features told ophthalmopathy apart from stable hyperthyroidism.

The specimen sequenced was blood. The gene calls are TRBV6-6 and TRBJ2-1, with 9 bases fitting TRBD2. The receptor was derived from a woman in her thirties or forties with Graves' hyperthyroidism. This CDR3 is CASSYSTSGHNEQFF. The CDR3 bases are TGTGCCAGCAGTTACTCGACTAGCGGCCACAATGAGCAGTTCTTC.